The rows below give T cell receptor beta chains drawn from one sample of a study of T cell responses to AZD1222 COVID-19 vaccine. TCRdb's table, derived via immunoSEQ multiplex PCR, lists solely in-frame clones and lacks some. The sample records about 160,000 clones, 90% to 95% being singletons. The material sequenced was peripheral blood, taken on day 0 of AZD1222 vaccination. Receptors originate from an adult in good health. CDR3s include the opening cysteine and the closing phenylalanine or tryptophan. The D gene is left open where the match is weak. Rows give clone size only sometimes, using once, few, many, or a class for an expanded clone.

j_gene | d_gene | abundance | v_gene | CDR3aa | CDR3nt
TRBJ2-5 | TRBD2 | NA | TRBV19 | CASSLAGGAETQYF | TGTGCCAGTAGTCTAGCGGGGGGAGCAGAGACCCAGTACTTC
TRBJ1-3 | NA | NA | TRBV5-4 | CASSLGSGNTIYF | TGTGCCAGCAGCTTGGGATCTGGAAACACCATATATTTT
TRBJ1-5 | NA | NA | TRBV28 | CASSPEGHRHNQPQHF | TGTGCCAGCAGTCCAGAGGGGCACAGACACAATCAGCCCCAGCATTTT
TRBJ1-2 | NA | NA | TRBV7-8 | CASSFSGEGGGYTF | TGTGCCAGCAGCTTTTCAGGGGAAGGTGGTGGCTACACCTTC
TRBJ1-2 | NA | NA | TRBV6-6 | CASSYSPGIYGYTF | TGTGCCAGCAGTTACTCGCCGGGCATCTATGGCTACACCTTC
TRBJ2-1 | NA | NA | TRBV19 | CASRRTSSYNEQFF | TGTGCCAGTAGGCGGACGAGCTCCTACAATGAGCAGTTCTTC
TRBJ2-3 | NA | NA | TRBV7-2 | CASSPPFPDTQYF | TGTGCCAGCAGCCCCCCATTTCCAGATACGCAGTATTTT
TRBJ1-2 | NA | NA | TRBV4-3 | CASSPGGTYYGYTF | TGCGCCAGCAGCCCCGGAGGGACCTACTATGGCTACACCTTC
TRBJ1-1 | NA | few | TRBV19 | CASSISSGSNTEAFF | TGTGCCAGTAGTATATCATCCGGCAGTAACACTGAAGCTTTCTTT
TRBJ2-1 | TRBD2 | NA | TRBV7-3 | CAISHGSGSEQFF | TGTGCCATAAGCCATGGGAGCGGGAGTGAGCAGTTCTTC
TRBJ2-1 | NA | NA | TRBV10-2 | CASSDNNEQFF | TGCGCCAGCAGTGATAACAATGAGCAGTTCTTC
TRBJ2-1 | TRBD2 | NA | TRBV6-2/TRBV6-3 | CASSPTSGGANEQFF | TGTGCCAGCAGTCCGACTAGCGGGGGGGCAAATGAGCAGTTCTTC
TRBJ2-5 | TRBD2 | once | TRBV9 | CASSVAGGLWETQYF | TGTGCCAGCAGCGTAGCGGGGGGGCTATGGGAGACCCAGTACTTC
TRBJ2-5 | TRBD2 | NA | TRBV7-8 | CASSLGTSGGAGETQYF | TGTGCCAGCAGCTTAGGCACTAGCGGGGGGGCCGGCGAGACCCAGTACTTC
TRBJ1-6 | NA | NA | TRBV28 | CASSFITPNSPLHF | TGTGCCAGCAGTTTCATTACTCCGAATTCACCCCTCCACTTT
TRBJ1-5 | NA | NA | TRBV12-3/TRBV12-4 | CASSIRGNQPQHF | TGTGCCAGCAGCATCAGGGGCAATCAGCCCCAGCATTTT
TRBJ1-5 | TRBD1 | NA | TRBV15 | CATGQGARGQPQHF | TGTGCCACTGGACAGGGGGCGCGAGGGCAGCCCCAGCATTTT
TRBJ2-1 | TRBD2 | NA | TRBV18 | CASSPVLADNEQFF | TGTGCCAGCTCACCAGTACTAGCGGACAATGAGCAGTTCTTC
TRBJ2-2 | TRBD2 | NA | TRBV5-8 | CASSPGGTSSNTGELFF | TGTGCCAGCAGCCCGGGAGGGACATCATCGAACACCGGGGAGCTGTTTTTT
TRBJ2-1 | TRBD2 | NA | TRBV6-2/TRBV6-3 | CASSQGLAGGFNEQFF | TGTGCCAGCAGTCAGGGTCTAGCGGGAGGGTTTAATGAGCAGTTCTTC
TRBJ2-2 | NA | once | TRBV7-8 | CASSYTSSAGELFF | TGTGCCAGCAGCTACACTAGCTCCGCCGGGGAGCTGTTTTTT
TRBJ1-5 | TRBD1 | NA | TRBV5-6 | CASSLAGQGAGQPQHF | TGTGCCAGCAGCTTGGCTGGACAGGGGGCCGGGCAGCCCCAGCATTTT
TRBJ1-2 | NA | NA | TRBV6-1 | CASSDSFGVPAYYGYTF | TGTGCCAGCAGTGATTCGTTTGGGGTTCCAGCATACTATGGCTACACCTTC
TRBJ1-1 | NA | NA | TRBV9 | CASSVARGGTEAFF | TGTGCCAGCAGCGTAGCTCGGGGTGGCACTGAAGCTTTCTTT
TRBJ2-6 | NA | NA | TRBV7-3 | CASSRSQGMSTGANVLTF | TGTGCCAGCAGCCGTAGCCAGGGAATGTCGACTGGGGCCAACGTCCTGACTTTC